Below, 27 T cell receptor beta chains from the same sample are listed, as sequenced in a study of blood T cells in healthy people across ages. Sample-barcoded 5' priming and a J-beta primer mix drove a second PCR of 7 to 11 cycles. In TCRdb, the 5' RACE reads were re-called with MiXCR into one record per CDR3 protein. The sample carries about 640,000 distinct CDR3 sequences, roughly 31% recorded once. Sequencing was performed on blood. These receptors all stem from a woman older than 75 in good health.

This clonotype was counted ten times or more. The DNA of the CDR3 is TGTGCCAGCACCATGAGGGGGCCACGCTCCTACGAGCAGTACTTC. It specifies CASTMRGPRSYEQYF. V and J are TRBV27 and TRBJ2-7, with 7 bases matching TRBD1. The germline V gene has CDR1 MNHEY and CDR2 SMNVEV (reference sequence). Trimming at V came to 7 bases and at J to 0 bases, leaving 9 bases not matched to a gene. The CDR3 sequence is 15 residues long.

This clonotype was counted many times. The gene calls are TRBV10-3 and TRBJ2-7; TRBD1 agrees at 8 bases. Per the germline V gene, CDR1 is ENHRY and CDR2 is SYGVKD. The junction had 5 bases not matched to a gene; V was cut back by 0 bases and J by 4 bases. This CDR3 has 15 residues. CDR3 in DNA: TGTGCCATCAGTGAGTCGCGGCAGGGGGCGTACGAGCAGTACTTC. Protein product: CAISESRQGAYEQYF.

A word on this clonotype: This may arise from a read error, as a much more abundant clone is one base away. The J gene is TRBJ2-1, the V gene TRBV3-1; the D call may be TRBD1 or TRBD2 (6 bases each). Per the germline V gene, CDR1 is LGHDT and CDR2 is YNNKEL (reference sequence). This CDR3 has 14 amino acids. The CDR3 here is CASRQGGRSETQFF. The CDR3 DNA follows: TGTGCCAGCAGACAAGGGGGGAGGTCAGAGACCCAGTTCTTC.

This clonotype came up many times. J is TRBJ2-1 and V is TRBV15, with 10 positions matching TRBD2. Germline V CDR1 and CDR2: LNHNV, YYDKDF (reference sequence). Trimming removed 5 bases from V and 8 bases from J; junction bases left unmatched: 24. CDR3 length: 20 amino acids. CDR3 bases: TGTGCCACCAGCGGAAGTTCCATAGCGGGGGGACCCCTAGGCCACCATGAGCAGTTCTTC. Amino acids: CATSGSSIAGGPLGHHEQFF.

In this sample, this clonotype turned up many times. The chain recombines TRBV20-1 with TRBJ2-7; no firm D call. Germline V gene sequence: CDR1 DFQATT, CDR2 SNEGSKA (reference sequence). The length of the CDR3 is 13 residues. V was pared by 1 base and J by 5 bases, with 12 bases between. CDR3 nucleotide sequence: TGCAGTGCTAGAGGATCCCGATACCACGAGCAGTACTTC. It is translated as CSARGSRYHEQYF.

This clonotype was counted many times. This sequence joins TRBV27 and TRBJ1-2; a weak D match, TRBD1 (5 bases). The CDR3 covers 13 residues. The germline gives CDR1 MNHEY, CDR2 SMNVEV (reference sequence). Trimming removed 6 bases from V and 3 bases from J, with 11 bases in between. CDR3: CASRDTGDYGYTF. The CDR3 region has the DNA TGTGCCAGCAGGGATACAGGCGACTATGGCTACACCTTC.

This clonotype occurred many times. This chain links TRBV15 with TRBJ1-5; D gene uncertain. This CDR3 is built from 16 residues. The germline gives CDR1 LNHNV, CDR2 YYDKDF (reference sequence). V dropped 2 bases and J dropped 6 bases, with 17 bases sitting between them. CDR3 sequence reads: CATSRPGRQLGQPQHF. In DNA, the CDR3 is TGTGCCACCAGCAGACCCGGAAGGCAGCTAGGTCAGCCCCAGCATTTT.

The sample holds many counts of this clonotype. The V call is TRBV5-1, the J call TRBJ2-3, with D perhaps matching TRBD1 (6 bases). Trimming removed 4 bases at V and 0 bases at J, with 9 bases between. This CDR3 region has 14 residues. Germline CDR1 SGHRS, CDR2 YFSETQ. CDR3 bases: TGCGCCAGCAGCAGGGACAAAAGCACAGATACGCAGTATTTT. It is translated as CASSRDKSTDTQYF. Full variable domain (rest looked up from reference TRBV5-1 and TRBJ2-3): KAGVTQTPRYLIKTRGQQVTLSCSPISGHRSVSWYQQTPGQGLQFLFEYFSETQRNKGNFPGRFSGRQFSNSRSEMNVSTLELGDSALYLCASSRDKSTDTQYFGPGTRLTVL.

This clonotype was counted between two and nine times. This chain links TRBV6-1 with TRBJ1-1; 10 positions match TRBD1. Germline V gene data show CDR1 as MNHNS and CDR2 as SASEGT. Trimming took 6 bases from V and 5 from J; bases not matched to a gene: 3. The CDR3 length is 13 residues. In DNA, the CDR3 is TGTGCCAGCAGGAGGGACAGGGGAACTGAAGCTTTCTTT. It encodes CASRRDRGTEAFF.

For this clonotype: One junction end does not reproduce the germline sequence, and a read error may be involved. The V and J genes are TRBV25-1 and TRBJ1-2; 8 bases align to TRBD1. This CDR3 is built from 14 residues. CDR1 MGHDK and CDR2 SYGVNS come from the germline V gene. CDR3 DNA: TGTGCTAGCAGTGACCGGGACAGGCACTATGGCTACACCTTC. Amino acids: CASSDRDRHYGYTF.

Remarks on this clonotype: A much larger clone is a single base away; this may be a read error. This chain uses TRBV20-1 with TRBJ2-1; D gene unclear. Germline values: CDR1 DFQATT, CDR2 SNEGSKA (reference sequence). Trimming took 2 bases from V and 13 from J, leaving 12 bases between them. This CDR3 has 11 residues. The CDR3 region is CSARIGETQFF. The CDR3 bases are TGCAGTGCTAGAATTGGAGAGACCCAGTTCTTC.

Concerning this clonotype: This may be a read error: a much more frequent sequence differs by one nucleotide. The chain recombines TRBV5-6 with TRBJ2-7; TRBD1 matches 9 bases. Germline V gene data show CDR1 as SGHDT and CDR2 as YYEEEE. V was clipped by 6 bases and J by 7 bases; unmatched bases: 8. This CDR3 contains 13 residues. In DNA, the CDR3 is TGTGCCAGCACCAGGACAGGGGCATGGGAGCAGTACTTC. It is translated as CASTRTGAWEQYF.

In its sample, this clonotype was seen a few times. CDR3 DNA: TGTGCCAGCAGTTACTCGAGATGGACTGAAGCTTTCTTT. Protein sequence: CASSYSRWTEAFF. This chain links TRBV6-2 or TRBV6-3 with TRBJ1-1; D gene unclear. Between the trimmed V and J ends, which lost 0 bases and 5 bases, there was a span of 7 bases. The CDR3 loop spans 13 amino acids. Germline CDR1 is MNHEY and CDR2 is SVGEGT.

A remark on this clonotype: A much larger clonotype is one base distant, so this may be a read error. The gene calls are TRBV4-2 and TRBJ1-5; 8 nucleotides line up with TRBD1. There are 15 residues in the CDR3. Per germline, CDR1 LGHNA and CDR2 YNFKEQ. CDR3 coding DNA: TGTGCCAACAGCTTGGACAGGGTGGCTCGTCAGCCCCAGCATTTT. Encoded protein: CANSLDRVARQPQHF.

The table lists this clonotype with many counts. The chain has TRBV5-1 and TRBJ2-3; 10 bases are shared with TRBD1. Germline assignment: CDR1 SGHRS and CDR2 YFSETQ. The CDR3 loop spans 15 amino acids. Losses at the gene ends were 4 bases for V and 4 bases for J; bases not matched to a gene: 6. CDR3 in amino acids: CASSPPGQGSDTQYF. The CDR3 DNA reads TGCGCCAGCAGCCCGCCGGGACAGGGGTCAGATACGCAGTATTTT. The full variable domain, rest sourced from reference TRBV5-1 and TRBJ2-3, is KAGVTQTPRYLIKTRGQQVTLSCSPISGHRSVSWYQQTPGQGLQFLFEYFSETQRNKGNFPGRFSGRQFSNSRSEMNVSTLELGDSALYLCASSPPGQGSDTQYFGPGTRLTVL.

The V and J genes are TRBV12-3 or TRBV12-4 and TRBJ1-2; D might be TRBD1 (5 bases). V lost 10 bases, J lost 7 bases, and 19 bases lay in between. The CDR3 is 13 residues long. In DNA form, the CDR3 reads TGTGCCACCACGGTGGGGCAGGCTCGTGGCTACACCTTC. Translating gives CATTVGQARGYTF.

J is TRBJ2-1 and V is TRBV20-1, with D possibly matching TRBD2 (6 bases). V dropped 2 bases and J dropped 0 bases, with 11 bases sitting between them. The germline V gene encodes CDR1 DFQATT and CDR2 SNEGSKA (reference sequence). This CDR3 is 15 amino acids long. The CDR3 region is CSARTSLSSYNEQFF. In nucleotides, the CDR3 is TGCAGTGCTAGAACTAGCCTAAGCTCCTACAATGAGCAGTTCTTC.

This chain links TRBV2 with TRBJ1-4, with 7 bases lining up with TRBD1. The CDR3 spans 15 residues. V dropped 3 bases and J dropped 0; count of bases not matched to a gene: 1. Germline V gives CDR1 SNHLY, CDR2 FYNNEI. Here the CDR3 DNA reads TGTGCCAGCAGTGAGGACAGGACAACTAATGAAAAACTGTTTTTT. This translates into CASSEDRTTNEKLFF.

This clonotype was detected only a few times. The V call is TRBV7-2, the J call TRBJ2-3; possible D gene TRBD2, 5 bases. Trimming shortened V by 2 bases and J by 5 bases, and 11 bases separated the two germline ends. Germline values: CDR1 SGHTA, CDR2 FQGNSA. CDR3 length: 14 residues. The CDR3 reads CASSLLLALDTQYF. The CDR3 nucleotides are TGTGCCAGCAGCTTACTGCTAGCTCTAGATACGCAGTATTTT.

This clonotype has only a few counts. The chain is built from TRBV7-3 and TRBJ1-1; the D gene is possibly TRBD1 (5 bases). The CDR3 spans 14 residues. Trimming took off 3 bases at V and 7 bases at J, with 15 bases between the two ends. The germline gives CDR1 SGHTA, CDR2 FQGTGA. CDR3 sequence (DNA): TGTGCCAGCAGCTTGATTGGCAGGGTGGGTGAAGCTTTCTTT. Amino acids: CASSLIGRVGEAFF.

This clonotype was picked up many times. The chain recombines TRBV20-1 with TRBJ1-1; D is uncertain. Trimming took 1 base from V and 1 from J, leaving 7 bases between them. Germline-derived CDR1 and CDR2 are DFQATT and SNEGSKA (reference sequence). The CDR3 extends over 13 amino acids. CDR3 in DNA: TGCAGTGCTAGAGGCGCACGGAACACTGAAGCTTTCTTT. Translation: CSARGARNTEAFF.

The chain uses TRBV5-4 and TRBJ2-6; 12 nucleotides match TRBD1. The CDR3 has 17 amino acids. V dropped 5 bases and J dropped 2; count of bases not matched to a gene: 5. Germline loops: CDR1 SGHNT, CDR2 YYREEE (reference sequence). DNA for the CDR3: TGTGCCAGCAGTACCGGGACAGGGGGCACTGGGGCCAACGTCCTGACTTTC. It codes for CASSTGTGGTGANVLTF.

This chain links TRBV18 with TRBJ2-5; no definite D call. The CDR3 is made up of 13 amino acids. V gave up 4 bases and J gave up 2 bases, with 8 bases separating them. Germline V gene lookup returns CDR1 KGHSH and CDR2 LQKENI. CDR3 protein: CASSRQTQETQYF. CDR3 bases: TGTGCCAGCTCACGACAAACGCAAGAGACCCAGTACTTC.

This clonotype was detected ten times or more. The chain recombines TRBV15 with TRBJ2-3; D gene ambiguous. The V end was cut by 0 bases, the J end by 2 bases, with 3 bases between. The CDR3 has 13 amino acids. The V gene's germline CDR1 is LNHNV and CDR2 YYDKDF (reference sequence). DNA for the CDR3: TGTGCCACCAGCAGAGATTACACAGATACGCAGTATTTT. It is translated as CATSRDYTDTQYF.

The chain is built from TRBV29-1 and TRBJ2-2; D unresolved. Trimming cost V 0 bases and J 0 bases, with 8 bases left between them. The CDR3 is 15 amino acids. Germline V gene data show CDR1 as SQVTM and CDR2 as ANQGSEA. The DNA for the CDR3 is TGCAGCGTTGAAGACCCCGTCTCGAACACCGGGGAGCTGTTTTTT. Its translation: CSVEDPVSNTGELFF.

The chain joins TRBV12-3 or TRBV12-4 to TRBJ1-1, with D unclear. The CDR3 runs to 11 residues. Trimming cost V 4 bases and J 8 bases, with 8 bases left between them. CDR3 DNA sequence: TGTGCCAGCAGTTCAAACCAGGAAGCTTTCTTT. It specifies CASSSNQEAFF.

In DNA, the CDR3 is TGTGCCAGCAGCTTAACAGGGGATAGTCAGCCCCAGCATTTT. This codes for CASSLTGDSQPQHF. V and J are TRBV7-6 and TRBJ1-5, with 7 bases lining up with TRBD1. Germline CDR1 SGHVS, CDR2 FNYEAQ. This CDR3 region has 14 residues. The V segment lost 2 bases and the J segment 6 bases; nucleotides outside the gene matches: 4.